This TCR beta chain was observed in a study of shared clonotypes between healthy human individuals. Assay used: immunoSEQ multiplex PCR; TCRdb lists only in-frame clones, some missing. The table has roughly 590,000 clones, roughly 96% seen once. The V and J ends lost 0 bases and 6 bases respectively, with 10 bases between them. Germline values: CDR1 SGDLS, CDR2 YYNGEE. The CDR3 covers 13 residues. Cells designated naive CD8 were CD45RO-negative and were positively selected for CCR7, with terminally differentiated effector memory CD45RA+ cells excluded. This receptor was identified in a young woman in good health. J is TRBJ2-7 and V is TRBV9; either TRBD1 or TRBD2 may supply D (5 bases each). The sequenced material came from naive CD8+ T cells sorted from blood. The CDR3 sequence: CASSVAWDGEQYF. CDR3 DNA: TGTGCCAGCAGCGTAGCTTGGGACGGCGAGCAGTACTTC.